This TCR beta chain was found in a study of blood T cells in healthy people across ages. Trimming removed 5 bases at V and 5 bases at J, with 12 bases between. CDR1 is MNHEY, CDR2 SVGEGT, per germline. CDR3 length: 13 residues. This clonotype was counted between two and nine times. Through a sample-barcoded 5' primer and a J-beta primer mix, a second PCR was run for roughly 6 to 12 cycles. MiXCR was run by TCRdb on the 5' RACE reads, yielding one entry per CDR3 protein. The data show 1.8 million or so distinct CDR3 sequences, about two fifths seen once. This TCR derives from a human donor in good health. This chain connects TRBV6-2 or TRBV6-3 to TRBJ2-5; D is possibly TRBD2 (6 bases). Material for sequencing was blood. This CDR3 is CASSPRLVETQYF. The CDR3 nucleotides read TGTGCCAGCAGTCCCAGACTAGTGGAGACCCAGTACTTC.